These 27 T cell receptor beta chains originate from one sample sequenced in a study of beta chain features in type 1 diabetes. cDNA synthesis used the whole RNA isolate, giving expressed TCRB sequences. The data were produced by immunoSEQ multiplex PCR, yet TCRdb's version contains in-frame clones alone and is incomplete. This table holds 300,000 to 350,000 clones, 7.5% to 9% found once. Sequenced sample: central memory CD4+ T cells from blood. These receptors were collected from a woman under 30 in good health.

This clone was detected ten times or more. V gene TRBV11-2 combines with J gene TRBJ2-7; 16 bases are a match to TRBD2. The CDR3 contains 19 residues. V trimming: 4 bases; J trimming: 4 bases; junction bases outside the gene matches: 13. CDR1 is SGHAT and CDR2 is FQNNGV in the germline V gene. The CDR3 sequence: CASSSIKGGTSGRAYEQYF. The CDR3 DNA is TGTGCCAGCAGCTCAATTAAGGGAGGGACTAGCGGGAGGGCATACGAGCAGTACTTC.

V gene TRBV6-5 combines with J gene TRBJ2-2; a possible D gene is TRBD2 (6 bases). The CDR3 has 16 residues. Germline assignment: CDR1 MNHEY and CDR2 SVGAGI. V shed 0 bases and J shed 2 bases, with 10 bases lying between them. CDR3 amino acids: CASSYSGGSNTGELFF. Here the CDR3 DNA reads TGTGCCAGCAGTTACTCGGGGGGATCTAACACCGGGGAGCTGTTTTTT.

This clone was found a few times. The V gene is TRBV18, the J gene TRBJ1-2, with 10 bases matching TRBD1. The CDR3 consists of 15 residues. Germline V gene sequence: CDR1 KGHSH, CDR2 LQKENI. With V trimmed by 4 bases and J by 4 bases, 6 bases remained unmatched. The CDR3 region has the DNA TGTGCCAGCTCACGAGACAGGGGGCTCGTCTATGGCTACACCTTC. Its translation is CASSRDRGLVYGYTF. The full variable domain, in which reference TRBV18 and TRBJ1-2 provide the parts outside the CDR3, is NAGVMQNPRHLVRRRGQEARLRCSPMKGHSHVYWYRQLPEEGLKFMVYLQKENIIDESGMPKERFSAEFPKEGPSILRIQQVVRGDSAAYFCASSRDRGLVYGYTFGSGTRLTVV.

The rearrangement uses TRBV15 and TRBJ2-1; D is possibly TRBD1 (5 bases). Germline V gives CDR1 LNHNV, CDR2 YYDKDF (reference sequence). The CDR3 has 16 residues. Trimming took off 0 bases at V and 2 bases at J, with 11 bases between the two ends. The CDR3 region is CATSRELRVTYNEQFF. DNA for the CDR3: TGTGCCACCAGCAGAGAACTCAGGGTAACCTACAATGAGCAGTTCTTC.

V gene TRBV6-6 combines with J gene TRBJ2-1; TRBD1 aligns across 7 bases. This CDR3 region has 13 residues. The germline V gene encodes CDR1 MNHNY and CDR2 SVGAGI (reference sequence). Trimming at V came to 6 bases and at J to 7 bases, leaving 6 bases not matched to a gene. In DNA, the CDR3 is TGTGCCAGCAGGGACAGGTTTGATAATGAGCAGTTCTTC. Its translation: CASRDRFDNEQFF.

This clone was observed a handful of times. The rearrangement uses TRBV7-2 and TRBJ2-7, with 14 bases that match TRBD2. The junction had 5 bases not matched to a gene; V was cut back by 9 bases and J by 7 bases. CDR1 SGHTA and CDR2 FQGNSA come from the germline V gene. The CDR3 consists of 13 residues. DNA of the CDR3: TGTGCCAGTTCGACTAGCGGGAGGGCAGAGCAGTACTTC. The encoded protein is CASSTSGRAEQYF.

This rearrangement joins TRBV2 to TRBJ2-7, with D unclear. Per germline, CDR1 SNHLY and CDR2 FYNNEI. The CDR3 has 14 residues. Trimming left V 5 bases short and J 0 bases short, with 11 bases between. CDR3 nucleotide sequence: TGTGCCAGCAGTCCCGACTCAAGCTCCTACGAGCAGTACTTC. This translates into CASSPDSSSYEQYF.

This clone has a handful of counts. The V and J genes are TRBV11-2 and TRBJ1-1; weak D call: TRBD1 (5 bases). Per the germline V gene, CDR1 is SGHAT and CDR2 is FQNNGV. V dropped 7 bases and J dropped 6 bases, with 18 bases sitting between them. This CDR3 has 14 amino acids. DNA for the CDR3: TGTGCCAGCATTAATAATGGGGGGGAGTCTGAAGCTTTCTTT. Translating it yields CASINNGGESEAFF. Full variable domain (rest looked up from reference TRBV11-2 and TRBJ1-1): EAGVAQSPRYKIIEKRQSVAFWCNPISGHATLYWYQQILGQGPKLLIQFQNNGVVDDSQLPKDRFSAERLKGVDSTLKIQPAKLEDSAVYLCASINNGGESEAFFGQGTRLTVV.

The CDR3 is CASSLGNSWYF. CDR3 sequence (DNA): TGTGCCAGCAGTTTGGGGAACAGTTGGTACTTC. This chain joins TRBV27 and TRBJ2-7; no clear D. The CDR3 spans 11 residues. Per the germline V gene, CDR1 is MNHEY and CDR2 is SMNVEV (reference sequence). V was cut by 3 bases and J by 12 bases, with 12 bases left in between.

This clone was detected only a few times. V gene TRBV5-6 combines with J gene TRBJ1-1; a possible D gene is TRBD1 (6 bases). This CDR3 is built from 14 residues. Germline lookup yields CDR1 SGHDT and CDR2 YYEEEE. The germline V and J ends were trimmed by 4 bases and 0 bases, with 10 bases remaining between them. The CDR3 DNA is TGTGCCAGCAGCCCGGGACACCTGAACACTGAAGCTTTCTTT. It yields the protein CASSPGHLNTEAFF. Together with reference TRBV5-6 and TRBJ1-1, the CDR3 gives the full variable domain: DAGVTQSPTHLIKTRGQQVTLRCSPKSGHDTVSWYQQALGQGPQFIFQYYEEEERQRGNFPDRFSGHQFPNYSSELNVNALLLGDSALYLCASSPGHLNTEAFFGQGTRLTVV.

This clone showed up many times. The chain joins TRBV10-3 to TRBJ2-5, with D possibly matching TRBD1 (5 bases). The CDR3 is 13 amino acids. Germline values: CDR1 ENHRY, CDR2 SYGVKD. The V end lost 4 bases, the J end lost 5 bases, and 11 bases lay between the germline ends. The CDR3 loop is CAISVMGLETQYF. The CDR3 DNA follows: TGTGCCATCAGTGTGATGGGGCTGGAGACCCAGTACTTC.

This clone was found many times. CDR3 amino acids: CASSQDPGTAYNEQFF. CDR3 DNA sequence: TGCGCCAGCAGCCAAGATCCCGGGACAGCTTACAATGAGCAGTTCTTC. The chain combines TRBV4-3 with TRBJ2-1, with 7 bases lining up with TRBD1. V dropped 0 bases and J dropped 4; count of bases not matched to a gene: 6. The CDR3 contains 16 residues. CDR1 is LGHNA, CDR2 YSLEER, per germline.

Here the CDR3 DNA reads TGTGCAACAGGGGAACGTAGCGAGACCCAGTACTTC. Its translation is CATGERSETQYF. The chain combines TRBV19 with TRBJ2-5; TRBD1 matches 7 bases. Germline V gene lookup returns CDR1 LNHDA and CDR2 SQIVND (reference sequence). The CDR3 contains 12 residues.

This clone was found a few times. V and J are TRBV29-1 and TRBJ1-1, with 7 bases identical to TRBD1. With V trimmed by 4 bases and J by 3 bases, 5 bases remained unmatched. Germline-derived CDR1 and CDR2 are SQVTM and ANQGSEA. The CDR3 is made up of 13 amino acids. Here the CDR3 reads CSVAFTGDTEAFF. The CDR3 nucleotides read TGCAGCGTTGCTTTTACAGGGGACACTGAAGCTTTCTTT.

This clone was seen more than once but under ten times. The rearrangement links TRBV28 to TRBJ2-5; D assignment may be TRBD1 or TRBD2 (6 bases each). V was clipped by 6 bases and J by 5 bases, with 16 bases between them. Germline V gene lookup returns CDR1 MDHEN and CDR2 SYDVKM. CDR3 length: 14 amino acids. The CDR3 region is CASSTAGGVETQYF. CDR3 sequence (DNA): TGTGCCAGCAGCACTGCCGGGGGCGTGGAGACCCAGTACTTC.

This sequence joins TRBV29-1 and TRBJ2-3; D possibly corresponds to TRBD2 (6 bases). The length of the CDR3 is 14 residues. The germline V gene has CDR1 SQVTM and CDR2 ANQGSEA. Trimming removed 4 bases at V and 4 bases at J, with 15 bases between. The CDR3 coding sequence is TGCAGCGTTGGGTCGGGGGTGTCCGCAGATACGCAGTATTTT. Translated, it gives CSVGSGVSADTQYF.

The chain joins TRBV5-4 to TRBJ2-1; 11 positions agree with TRBD2. Per germline, CDR1 SGHNT and CDR2 YYREEE (reference sequence). The CDR3 has 15 amino acids. With 0 bases clipped from V and 5 bases from J, the junction kept 1 base outside the gene matches. The CDR3, as DNA: TGTGCCAGCAGCTTGGTAGCGGGAGGGAACAATGAGCAGTTCTTC. Translated, it gives CASSLVAGGNNEQFF.

This clone was picked up a small number of times. The chain couples TRBV9 to TRBJ2-2; D ambiguous. The CDR3 is 15 amino acids. The ends were cut back, 2 bases at V and 0 bases at J, with 8 bases in the middle. Looked up from germline, CDR1 is SGDLS and CDR2 is YYNGEE. The CDR3 DNA sequence: TGTGCCAGCAGCGTTTTAGCCACGAACACCGGGGAGCTGTTTTTT. It yields the protein CASSVLATNTGELFF.

This clone was detected only a few times. The chain carries TRBV5-1 and TRBJ1-3; D is unclear. The CDR3 sequence is 17 residues long. Trimming shortened V by 0 bases and J by 3 bases, and 16 bases separated the two germline ends. Germline CDR1 and CDR2: SGHRS and YFSETQ. CDR3 in DNA: TGCGCCAGCAGCTTGGACGTCACCCGAGCTGGTGGAAACACCATATATTTT. Encoded protein: CASSLDVTRAGGNTIYF.

This clone occurred a few times. The chain joins TRBV29-1 to TRBJ2-5, with TRBD2 matching over 10 bases. The germline CDR1 and CDR2 sequences are SQVTM and ANQGSEA. There are 16 residues in the CDR3. V trimming: 5 bases; J trimming: 5 bases; junction bases outside the gene matches: 14. CDR3 protein: CSVLGLSGRAHETQYF. In nucleotides, the CDR3 is TGCAGCGTTCTAGGTTTGAGCGGGAGGGCCCACGAGACCCAGTACTTC.

The rearrangement uses TRBV6-5 and TRBJ2-5, with D perhaps matching TRBD1 (6 bases). The germline V and J ends were trimmed by 5 bases and 2 bases, with 6 bases remaining between them. Germline V gene lookup returns CDR1 MNHEY and CDR2 SVGAGI. CDR3 size: 12 residues. CDR3: CASSDRQETQYF. The CDR3 DNA reads as TGTGCCAGCAGTGACAGGCAAGAGACCCAGTACTTC.

This chain connects TRBV6-1 to TRBJ1-4, with D perhaps TRBD1 (5 bases). This CDR3 is built from 13 residues. V was cut by 6 bases and J by 7 bases, with 12 bases left in between. Looked up from germline, CDR1 is MNHNS and CDR2 is SASEGT. CDR3 coding DNA: TGTGCCAGCAGGCAAACAGGTGGTGAAAAACTGTTTTTT. Protein sequence: CASRQTGGEKLFF.

This chain links TRBV29-1 with TRBJ2-1; TRBD1 agrees at 8 bases. Losses at the gene ends were 6 bases for V and 0 bases for J; bases not matched to a gene: 7. Germline V gene lookup returns CDR1 SQVTM and CDR2 ANQGSEA. The CDR3 covers 15 residues. The CDR3 DNA sequence: TGCAGCGTACGGCAGGGGGCTAGCTCCTACAATGAGCAGTTCTTC. This translates into CSVRQGASSYNEQFF.

This clone occurred a few times. This chain uses TRBV6-5 with TRBJ1-2; 10 nucleotides align to TRBD1. Trimming took 0 bases from V and 7 from J; bases not matched to a gene: 5. CDR3 size: 15 residues. Germline CDR1 and CDR2: MNHEY and SVGAGI. The DNA of the CDR3 is TGTGCCAGCAGTTACTCGGGACAGGGGATCGGTGGCTACACCTTC. Amino acid sequence: CASSYSGQGIGGYTF.

This clone was seen a handful of times. The gene calls are TRBV7-3 and TRBJ2-1; 8 bases are a match to TRBD2. CDR1 and CDR2 from the germline V gene are SGHTA and FQGTGA. The CDR3 has 16 residues. Trimming cost V 4 bases and J 8 bases; bases outside gene matches: 13. The CDR3 nucleotides are TGTGCCAGCAGCTCCCGAGCGGGACTAGTTGCTCATGAGCAGTTCTTC. Encoded protein: CASSSRAGLVAHEQFF.

The J gene is TRBJ1-2, the V gene TRBV6-6, with TRBD1 matching over 8 bases. The germline V gene encodes CDR1 MNHNY and CDR2 SVGAGI (reference sequence). With V trimmed by 2 bases and J by 4 bases, 6 bases remained unmatched. The CDR3 has 15 amino acids. The CDR3 spells CASSYGSQGGYGYTF. The CDR3 DNA reads TGTGCCAGCAGTTACGGTTCACAGGGGGGCTATGGCTACACCTTC.

V and J are TRBV9 and TRBJ2-1; the match to TRBD2 covers 9 bases. Germline CDR1 is SGDLS and CDR2 is YYNGEE. Losses at the gene ends were 0 bases for V and 7 bases for J; bases not matched to a gene: 5. CDR3 size: 15 residues. CDR3 nucleotide sequence: TGTGCCAGCAGCGTAGGGCCTAGCGGGGTAAATGAGCAGTTCTTC. Amino acid sequence: CASSVGPSGVNEQFF.